This T cell receptor beta chain was obtained from a study of cytomegalovirus exposure and HLA in healthy donors. Study-wide results and limits: In a later analysis, at a false discovery rate of 0.05, 15,000 to 20,000 TCR beta sequences were associated with HLA alleles. Sequencing likely caused a cluster of highly shared sequence variants. Many donors carried some public TCRs, although rarity characterized most TCR sequences.

The CDR3 totals 15 residues. Trimming removed 3 bases from V and 3 bases from J, with 15 bases in between. Germline assignment: CDR1 MDHEN and CDR2 SYDVKM. The primer mix had 60 Vbeta and 13 Jbeta primers. Assay used: immunoSEQ multiplex PCR; TCRdb lists only in-frame clones, some missing. The table includes under 130,000 clones, 70% to 80% detected once. For this clone: Its antigen is undetermined.

The receptor's source is a female donor in good health and CMV-seropositive. The sample taken for sequencing was PBMCs. The V gene is TRBV28, the J gene TRBJ2-7; D perhaps matches TRBD2 (6 bases). CDR3 residues: CASSFGGGIYYEQYF. The DNA of the CDR3 is TGTGCCAGCAGTTTTGGTGGCGGGATCTACTACGAGCAGTACTTC. The whole variable domain, filled in from reference TRBV28 and TRBJ2-7, reads DVKVTQSSRYLVKRTGEKVFLECVQDMDHENMFWYRQDPGLGLRLIYFSYDVKMKEKGDIPEGYSVSREKKERFSLILESASTNQTSMYLCASSFGGGIYYEQYFGPGTRLTVT.